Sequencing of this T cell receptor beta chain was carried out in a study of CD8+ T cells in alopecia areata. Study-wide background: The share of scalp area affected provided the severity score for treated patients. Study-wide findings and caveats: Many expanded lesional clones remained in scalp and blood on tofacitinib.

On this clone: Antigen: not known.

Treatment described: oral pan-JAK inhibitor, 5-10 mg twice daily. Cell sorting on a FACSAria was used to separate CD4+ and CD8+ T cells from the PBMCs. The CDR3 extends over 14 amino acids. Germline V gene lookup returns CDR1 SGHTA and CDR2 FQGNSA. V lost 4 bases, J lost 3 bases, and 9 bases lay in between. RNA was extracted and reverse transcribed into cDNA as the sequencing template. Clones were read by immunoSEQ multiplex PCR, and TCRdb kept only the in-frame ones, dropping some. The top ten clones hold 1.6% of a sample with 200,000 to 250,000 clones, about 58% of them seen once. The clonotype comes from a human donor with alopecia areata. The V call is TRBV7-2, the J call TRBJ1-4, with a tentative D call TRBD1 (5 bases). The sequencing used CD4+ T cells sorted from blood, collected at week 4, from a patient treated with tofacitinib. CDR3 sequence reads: CASSSRAANEKLFF. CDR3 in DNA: TGTGCCAGCAGCTCCAGGGCGGCTAATGAAAAACTGTTTTTT. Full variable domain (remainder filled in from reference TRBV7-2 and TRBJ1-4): GAGVSQSPSNKVTEKGKDVELRCDPISGHTALYWYRQSLGQGLEFLIYFQGNSAPDKSGLPSDRFSAERTGGSVSTLTIQRTQQEDSAVYLCASSSRAANEKLFFGSGTQLSVL.